This T cell receptor (beta chain) was captured by sequencing in a study of cytomegalovirus exposure and HLA in healthy donors. Study-wide findings and caveats: On later analysis, the bulk of CMV-associated TCR beta chains appeared to be HLA-restricted.

This CDR3 region has 13 residues. V dropped 4 bases and J dropped 0 bases, with 5 bases sitting between them. Per germline, CDR1 LNHDA and CDR2 SQIVND (reference sequence). Concerning this clone: The antigen remains undetermined.

PCR amplification relied on 60 Vbeta primers (plus 13 Jbeta primers). Libraries were prepared by immunoSEQ multiplex PCR; TCRdb keeps only in-frame clonotypes and omits some of them. The sample consists of about 200,000 clones, 75% to 90% of them appearing once. This clonotype originated in a young woman in good health and CMV-seronegative. Sample: PBMCs. J is TRBJ2-3 and V is TRBV19; no reliable D call. The CDR3 nucleotides read TGTGCCAGTAGTACGACTAGCACAGATACGCAGTATTTT. This encodes CASSTTSTDTQYF.